One and the same sample provided the 2 T cell receptor beta chains below, sequenced in a study of shared clonotypes between healthy human individuals (dated by TCRdb to the early 2020s). The method behind the library was the immunoSEQ multiplex PCR assay. TCRdb took over this immuneACCESS table, retaining in-frame rearrangements with V and J assigned. Such tables are incomplete; in checked studies, under half of the missing clones stem from an unresolved V gene, and the remainder is unexplained. This sample comprises roughly 700,000 clones, 90% of them detected only once. The leading ten clones occupy 30% to 40% of the sample. Material: memory CD8+ T cells from PBMCs. The cell subset or site label corresponds to: CD45RO+ cells pooled with CCR7-negative TemRA cells. The receptor source for this set is a man between 18 and 29 years old in good health. Some clones in this sample may be carry-over from other donors' samples.

The chain links TRBV7-9 to TRBJ2-1; TRBD1 or TRBD2 may be the D gene (5 bases each). CDR3 length equals 13 residues. V was shortened by 7 bases and J by 6 bases, with 13 bases between the two germline ends. Looked up from germline, CDR1 is SEHNR and CDR2 is FQNEAQ (reference sequence). The CDR3 loop reads CASIIVGTNEQFF. CDR3 nucleotide sequence: TGTGCCAGCATCATCGTCGGGACCAATGAGCAGTTCTTC.

The chain uses TRBV28 and TRBJ2-1, with D uncertain. Between the trimmed V and J ends, which lost 1 base and 10 bases, there was a span of 8 bases. The CDR3 extends over 12 amino acids. Germline CDR1 and CDR2: MDHEN and SYDVKM. The CDR3 sequence is CASSLSGSEQFF. The CDR3 bases are TGTGCCAGCAGTTTATCGGGCAGCGAGCAGTTCTTC.